Each of the 19 T cell receptor beta chains below was sequenced from the same sample in a study of CD8 T cells in Susac syndrome. Roughly 0.45 to 1 ug RNA was reverse transcribed with random hexamers. One entry per CDR3 protein, called by TCRdb with MiXCR from the immunoSEQ multiplex PCR reads. The sample lists 150,000 or so distinct CDR3 sequences; 92% were seen once. Sequencing was performed on CD4+ T cells from PBMCs. The receptors here all came from a human donor in good health.

The chain links TRBV9 to TRBJ2-7, with a possible D match to TRBD1 (6 bases). In germline, CDR1 is SGDLS, CDR2 YYNGEE. Trimming took 0 bases from V and 2 from J, leaving 15 bases between them. This CDR3 is built from 16 residues. The CDR3 loop is CASSVGGDTGTYEQYF. The CDR3 region has the DNA TGTGCCAGCAGCGTAGGAGGGGACACGGGAACCTACGAGCAGTACTTC.

This clonotype was detected only a few times. This chain joins TRBV5-4 and TRBJ2-7; tentative D call: TRBD1 (6 bases). The CDR3 has 14 residues. The germline V gene encodes CDR1 SGHNT and CDR2 YYREEE (reference sequence). Between the trimmed V and J ends, which lost 2 bases and 2 bases, there was a span of 11 bases. CDR3 sequence: CASSFTGSTYEQYF. CDR3 sequence (DNA): TGTGCCAGCAGCTTTACAGGGTCTACCTACGAGCAGTACTTC.

The chain joins TRBV5-1 to TRBJ1-1; 8 positions match TRBD1. With 0 bases clipped from V and 1 base from J, the junction kept 8 bases outside the gene matches. The CDR3 has 17 amino acids. CDR1 and CDR2 from the germline V gene are SGHRS and YFSETQ. The CDR3 DNA sequence: TGCGCCAGCAGCTTGGGTTTCTCCGGACAGGGGAACACTGAAGCTTTCTTT. It translates to CASSLGFSGQGNTEAFF.

This clonotype has only one observation. This sequence joins TRBV20-1 and TRBJ1-2; D is undetermined. The germline V gene encodes CDR1 DFQATT and CDR2 SNEGSKA (reference sequence). V lost 3 bases to trimming and J lost 4 bases, with 27 bases between them. The length of the CDR3 is 18 residues. CDR3 sequence (DNA): TGCAGTGCTAGTTTACCGGAGACCGTCTCTCCGATCCTCTATGGCTACACCTTC. This gives the protein CSASLPETVSPILYGYTF.

The DNA for the CDR3 is TGTGCCAGCAGTTCCCCGGGACAGGGTCTTTCCTACGAGCAGTACTTC. Residues: CASSSPGQGLSYEQYF. This chain joins TRBV6-2 or TRBV6-3 and TRBJ2-7, with 9 bases aligning to TRBD1. Germline V gene lookup returns CDR1 MNHEY and CDR2 SVGEGT. The length of the CDR3 is 16 residues. With 4 bases clipped from V and 1 base from J, the junction kept 8 bases outside the gene matches.

This chain joins TRBV6-1 and TRBJ1-4; D ambiguous. The V end was cut by 6 bases, the J end by 8 bases, with 13 bases between. CDR3 length equals 13 residues. Germline CDR1 is MNHNS and CDR2 is SASEGT. CDR3 bases: TGTGCCAGCAGACAGTTTTTACGGGAAAAACTGTTTTTT. Its translation is CASRQFLREKLFF.

The gene calls are TRBV5-1 and TRBJ2-1, with D perhaps TRBD2 (5 bases). Trimming took 4 bases from V and 7 from J, leaving 21 bases between them. Looked up from germline, CDR1 is SGHRS and CDR2 is YFSETQ. This CDR3 is built from 16 residues. The CDR3 protein is CASSPPKSEALNEQFF. CDR3 bases: TGCGCCAGCAGCCCACCCAAATCGGAGGCGTTAAATGAGCAGTTCTTC.

The CDR3 is CASARGGTSGNYEQYF. The DNA of the CDR3 is TGTGCCAGCGCACGAGGGGGGACTAGCGGGAACTACGAGCAGTACTTC. The rearrangement joins TRBV9 to TRBJ2-7, with 13 bases matching TRBD2. Trimming cost V 7 bases and J 3 bases; bases outside gene matches: 10. The CDR3 has 16 amino acids. CDR1 SGDLS and CDR2 YYNGEE come from the germline V gene.

The chain joins TRBV20-1 to TRBJ2-7; D perhaps matches TRBD1 (6 bases). The CDR3 contains 13 residues. Germline V gene lookup returns CDR1 DFQATT and CDR2 SNEGSKA (reference sequence). V lost 6 bases to trimming and J lost 6 bases, with 18 bases between them. The CDR3 DNA reads TGCAGTGCCCTACAGGGTACGAGTTCCGAGCAGTACTTC. It specifies CSALQGTSSEQYF.

This rearrangement joins TRBV7-9 to TRBJ2-3, with D unresolved. The V end lost 1 base, the J end lost 1 base, and 12 bases lay between the germline ends. CDR3 length equals 16 residues. Germline values: CDR1 SEHNR, CDR2 FQNEAQ (reference sequence). The CDR3 loop is CASSLEGTDRTDTQYF. The DNA of the CDR3 is TGTGCCAGCAGCTTAGAAGGAACCGACCGCACAGATACGCAGTATTTT.

The CDR3 DNA follows: TGTGCCAGCAGTTCACCCGGGACAGTTAAGTTCTTC. Its translation is CASSSPGTVKFF. This chain uses TRBV28 with TRBJ2-1; 7 bases agree with TRBD1. The CDR3 length is 12 residues. Germline V gives CDR1 MDHEN, CDR2 SYDVKM. V shed 4 bases, J shed 14 bases, and the junction held 8 bases outside the gene matches.

CDR3: CAITRDGSNTEAFF. CDR3 bases: TGTGCCATCACCCGGGACGGATCGAACACTGAAGCTTTCTTT. The chain recombines TRBV10-3 with TRBJ1-1; tentative D call: TRBD1 (5 bases). The CDR3 covers 14 residues. V dropped 7 bases and J dropped 1 base, with 13 bases sitting between them. In germline, CDR1 is ENHRY, CDR2 SYGVKD.

The chain links TRBV25-1 to TRBJ2-3, with a possible D match to TRBD2 (6 bases). This CDR3 region has 15 residues. Deletions cut 6 bases from V and 2 bases from J, with 15 bases between. Germline V gene lookup returns CDR1 MGHDK and CDR2 SYGVNS. The CDR3 DNA sequence: TGTGCCAGCAGCAAGACTAGATCCGCCACAGATACGCAGTATTTT. Its protein product is CASSKTRSATDTQYF.

V usage is TRBV6-5 and J usage is TRBJ2-5; TRBD2 matches at 14 bases. The CDR3 extends over 16 amino acids. Trimming took 5 bases from V and 4 from J; bases not matched to a gene: 6. CDR1 MNHEY and CDR2 SVGAGI come from the germline V gene. The DNA of the CDR3 is TGTGCCAGCAGTACTCGACTAGCGGGAGGGCTAGAGACCCAGTACTTC. It yields the protein CASSTRLAGGLETQYF.

The V call is TRBV7-2, the J call TRBJ2-7; tentative D call: TRBD1 (5 bases). With 6 bases removed from V and 2 bases from J, the gap between germline ends came to 11 bases. Germline V gene sequence: CDR1 SGHTA, CDR2 FQGNSA. This CDR3 comprises 13 residues. The CDR3: CASSSQDTYEQYF. Here the CDR3 DNA reads TGTGCCAGCAGTAGTCAGGACACCTACGAGCAGTACTTC.

This clonotype showed up just once. J is TRBJ1-1 and V is TRBV10-3; perhaps TRBD1 as D (5 bases). V lost 2 bases, J lost 1 base, and 17 bases lay in between. Germline V CDR1 and CDR2: ENHRY, SYGVKD. The CDR3 covers 17 residues. The CDR3 nucleotides are TGTGCCATCAGTGAGCCCCGTAAACAGGAGACGAACACTGAAGCTTTCTTT. It specifies CAISEPRKQETNTEAFF.

CDR3 coding DNA: TGTGCCAGTAGTATTAACGGGGCGTCCTACGAGCAGTACTTC. It is translated as CASSINGASYEQYF. The V call is TRBV19, the J call TRBJ2-7; D possibly matches TRBD1 or TRBD2 (5 bases each). The CDR3 covers 14 residues. Between the trimmed V and J ends, which lost 3 bases and 1 base, there was a span of 10 bases. Germline-derived CDR1 and CDR2 are LNHDA and SQIVND (reference sequence).

As regards this clonotype: Mismatch with germline at one junction end may stem from a read error. V usage is TRBV7-7 and J usage is TRBJ2-5; D gene ambiguous. The CDR3 totals 13 residues. Germline V gene sequence: CDR1 SSHAT, CDR2 FNYEAQ (reference sequence). Here the CDR3 DNA reads TGTGCTAGCAGCCTCGTTGGGTTCGAGACCCAGTACTTC. The encoded protein is CASSLVGFETQYF.

The chain recombines TRBV3-1 with TRBJ2-1; D is unclear. From germline, CDR1 is LGHDT and CDR2 YNNKEL (reference sequence). The CDR3 is made up of 15 amino acids. With 0 bases removed from V and 7 bases from J, the gap between germline ends came to 13 bases. The CDR3 DNA reads as TGTGCCAGCAGCCAAGATATCTCACGAAGGAATGAGCAGTTCTTC. Its protein is CASSQDISRRNEQFF.